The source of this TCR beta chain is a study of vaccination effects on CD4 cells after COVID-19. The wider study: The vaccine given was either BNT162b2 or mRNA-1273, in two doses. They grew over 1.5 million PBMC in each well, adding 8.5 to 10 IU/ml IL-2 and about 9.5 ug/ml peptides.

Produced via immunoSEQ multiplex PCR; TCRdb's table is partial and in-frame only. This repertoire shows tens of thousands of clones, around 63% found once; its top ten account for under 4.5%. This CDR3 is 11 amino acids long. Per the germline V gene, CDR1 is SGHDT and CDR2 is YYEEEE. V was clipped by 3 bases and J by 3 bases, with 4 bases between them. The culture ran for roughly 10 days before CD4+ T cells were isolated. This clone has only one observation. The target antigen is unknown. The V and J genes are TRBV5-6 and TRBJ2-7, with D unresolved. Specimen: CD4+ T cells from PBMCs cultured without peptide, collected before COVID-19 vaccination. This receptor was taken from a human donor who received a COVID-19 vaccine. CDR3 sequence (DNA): TGTGCCAGCAGCTCGAACTACGAGCAGTACTTC. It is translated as CASSSNYEQYF.